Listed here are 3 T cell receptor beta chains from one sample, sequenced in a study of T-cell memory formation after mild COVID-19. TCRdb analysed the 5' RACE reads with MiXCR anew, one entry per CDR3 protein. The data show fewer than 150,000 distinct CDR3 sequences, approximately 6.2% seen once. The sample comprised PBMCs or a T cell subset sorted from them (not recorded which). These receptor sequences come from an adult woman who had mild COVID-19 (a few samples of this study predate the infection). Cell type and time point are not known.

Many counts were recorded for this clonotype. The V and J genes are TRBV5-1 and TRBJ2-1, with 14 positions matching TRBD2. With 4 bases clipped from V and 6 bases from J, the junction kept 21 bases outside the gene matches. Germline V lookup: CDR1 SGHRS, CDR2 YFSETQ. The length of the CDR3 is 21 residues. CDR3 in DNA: TGCGCCAGCAGCCCTGGACAGAAGACTAGCGGGAGGGCTGCGAGGTCCAATGAGCAGTTCTTC. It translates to CASSPGQKTSGRAARSNEQFF.

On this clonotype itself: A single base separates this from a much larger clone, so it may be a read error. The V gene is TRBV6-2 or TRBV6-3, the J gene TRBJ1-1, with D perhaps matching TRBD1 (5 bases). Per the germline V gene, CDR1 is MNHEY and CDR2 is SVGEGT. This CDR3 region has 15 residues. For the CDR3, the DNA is TGTGCCAGCAGTTATGCCTCGGCAGGGAACACTGAAGCTTTATTT. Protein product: CASSYASAGNTEALF.

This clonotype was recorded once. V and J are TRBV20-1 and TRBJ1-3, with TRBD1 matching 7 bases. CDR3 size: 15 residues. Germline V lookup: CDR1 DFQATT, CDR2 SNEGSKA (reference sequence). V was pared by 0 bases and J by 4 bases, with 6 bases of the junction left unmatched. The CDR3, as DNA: TGCAGTGCTAGAGATCGTAACAGGGGCGGAAACACCATATATTTT. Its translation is CSARDRNRGGNTIYF.